The rows below give T cell receptor beta chains drawn from one sample of a study of T-cell memory formation after mild COVID-19. TCRdb ran MiXCR on the 5' RACE reads and lists one entry per CDR3 protein. The table includes just over 350,000 distinct CDR3 sequences, approximately 15% detected once. Sequencing was performed on PBMCs or a T cell subset sorted from them (not recorded which). Source of these receptors: a man aged 18 to 29 who had mild COVID-19 (a few samples of this study predate the infection). Cell type and time point are not known. The CDR3 runs from the conserved cysteine through the conserved F or W. D genes are given only for firm matches. The size of a clone is reported for some rows only, either as once, few or many, or as a class for expanded clones.

d_call,cdr3_length,v_call,clone_size,j_call,cdr3_aa,cdr3_nt
NA,12,TRBV29-1,few,TRBJ2-3,CSVAARGDTQYF,TGCAGCGTTGCGGCTCGGGGCGATACGCAGTATTTT
NA,10,TRBV6-6,few,TRBJ2-7,CASWGGEQYF,TGTGCCAGCTGGGGAGGCGAGCAGTACTTC
TRBD1,15,TRBV6-5,many,TRBJ1-5,CASSTGTGGRQPQHF,TGTGCCAGCAGTACGGGGACAGGGGGGAGGCAGCCCCAGCATTTT
NA,15,TRBV4-1,NA,TRBJ2-7,CASSQARGAGEEQYF,TGCGCCAGCAGCCAAGCCCGAGGTGCGGGTGAGGAGCAGTACTTC
TRBD1,14,TRBV12-3/TRBV12-4,NA,TRBJ1-5,CASSGDRGNQPQHF,TGTGCCAGCAGTGGGGACAGGGGGAATCAGCCCCAGCATTTT
NA,15,TRBV4-3,few,TRBJ2-2,CASSQEITRGGELFF,TGCGCCAGCAGCCAAGAGATTACCCGGGGCGGGGAGCTGTTTTTT
NA,14,TRBV28,many,TRBJ1-5,CASSLAQGDQPQHF,TGTGCCAGCAGTTTGGCACAGGGAGATCAGCCCCAGCATTTT
TRBD2,16,TRBV5-1,few,TRBJ2-3,CASSSGTSGGGDTQYF,TGCGCCAGCAGCTCCGGGACTAGCGGGGGCGGTGATACGCAGTATTTT
TRBD1,13,TRBV24-1,many,TRBJ2-2,CATGTGDTGELFF,TGTGCCACCGGGACAGGGGACACCGGGGAGCTGTTTTTT
NA,14,TRBV6-1,NA,TRBJ1-1,CASRGGRHLTEAFF,TGTGCCAGCAGAGGTGGGAGACACCTCACTGAAGCTTTCTTT
TRBD1,13,TRBV29-1,once,TRBJ2-2,CSGGAGGTGELFF,TGCAGCGGTGGGGCAGGGGGCACCGGGGAGCTGTTTTTT
NA,15,TRBV4-1,many,TRBJ1-5,CASSQGASANQPQHF,TGCGCCAGCAGCCAGGGGGCCAGCGCTAATCAGCCCCAGCATTTT
NA,17,TRBV4-3,many,TRBJ2-1,CASSPGVGRRRDNEQFF,TGCGCCAGCAGCCCCGGAGTTGGGAGACGGCGCGACAATGAGCAGTTCTTC
NA,14,TRBV7-2,many,TRBJ2-2,CASSLSRNTGELFF,TGTGCCAGCAGCTTATCCAGGAACACCGGGGAGCTGTTTTTT
TRBD2,16,TRBV4-1,NA,TRBJ2-6,CASSQREVTGANVLTF,TGCGCCAGCAGCCAACGGGAGGTAACTGGGGCCAACGTCCTGACTTTC
NA,14,TRBV25-1,NA,TRBJ1-1,CASSRLGQYTEAFF,TGTGCCAGCAGTCGGTTGGGTCAGTACACTGAAGCTTTCTTT
TRBD2,15,TRBV10-3,few,TRBJ2-1,CAISVVAGGLNEQFF,TGTGCCATCAGTGTCGTAGCGGGGGGACTCAATGAGCAGTTCTTC
NA,14,TRBV11-3,few,TRBJ2-2,CASSSGRDTGELFF,TGTGCCAGCTCCTCGGGGCGCGACACCGGGGAGCTGTTTTTT
NA,14,TRBV12-3/TRBV12-4,few,TRBJ2-1,CASSSLGTSNEQFF,TGTGCCAGCAGTTCCCTTGGGACTTCGAATGAGCAGTTCTTC
NA,12,TRBV4-1,NA,TRBJ1-1,CASSRTGQGAFF,TGCGCCAGCAGCCGGACCGGGCAGGGAGCTTTCTTT
TRBD2,14,TRBV9,few,TRBJ2-3,CASSPWTSDHTQYF,TGTGCCAGCAGCCCCTGGACTAGCGACCATACGCAGTATTTT
NA,12,TRBV5-5,few,TRBJ1-1,CASATVNTEAFF,TGTGCCAGCGCTACGGTGAACACTGAAGCTTTCTTT
NA,15,TRBV15,few,TRBJ2-3,CATSRARDVKDTQYF,TGTGCCACCAGCAGAGCCCGGGACGTAAAAGATACGCAGTATTTT
TRBD1,16,TRBV4-1,many,TRBJ2-5,CASSQEGQGRQETQYF,TGCGCCAGCAGCCAGGAGGGACAGGGAAGGCAAGAGACCCAGTACTTC
NA,14,TRBV5-1,NA,TRBJ2-3,CASSSPLGLDTQYF,TGCGCCAGCAGCTCCCCCCTGGGGCTGGATACGCAGTATTTT
TRBD1,14,TRBV6-5,few,TRBJ1-3,CASSLDRGGNTIYF,TGTGCCAGCAGCCTGGACAGGGGAGGAAACACCATATATTTT
NA,16,TRBV7-2,NA,TRBJ2-5,CASSSRRGRVAETQYF,TGTGCCAGCAGCTCTAGGAGGGGCAGGGTAGCAGAGACCCAGTACTTC
NA,18,TRBV4-2,NA,TRBJ2-4,CASSQVELGALSKNIQYF,TGTGCCAGCAGCCAAGTGGAGCTGGGGGCGCTTTCCAAAAACATTCAGTACTTC
TRBD2,17,TRBV7-9,many,TRBJ2-2,CASSHPTSGPNTGELFF,TGTGCCAGCAGCCACCCGACTAGCGGGCCGAACACCGGGGAGCTGTTTTTT
NA,12,TRBV6-5,NA,TRBJ1-2,CASKLAGVGYTF,TGTGCCAGCAAATTGGCGGGAGTTGGCTACACCTTC
NA,14,TRBV2,few,TRBJ2-2,CASRAEPNTGELFF,TGTGCCAGCAGGGCAGAACCGAACACCGGGGAGCTGTTTTTT
TRBD1,18,TRBV7-2,few,TRBJ1-4,CASSLRGDRGWANEKLFF,TGTGCCAGCAGCTTGAGGGGAGACAGGGGATGGGCTAATGAAAAACTGTTTTTT
NA,14,TRBV6-5,NA,TRBJ2-2,CASSYTPTLGFLFF,TGTGCCAGCAGTTACACCCCCACGCTGGGTTTTCTGTTTTTT
TRBD1,15,TRBV5-6,many,TRBJ1-2,CASSTAGQGYYGYTF,TGTGCCAGCAGCACCGCCGGACAGGGCTACTATGGCTACACCTTC
TRBD2,15,TRBV7-2,many,TRBJ2-1,CASLPTSGGNNEQFF,TGTGCCAGCCTTCCTACTAGCGGGGGGAACAATGAGCAGTTCTTC
NA,15,TRBV7-3,NA,TRBJ2-5,CASSLTGRVPETQYF,TGTGCCAGCAGCTTAACTGGCAGGGTGCCTGAGACCCAGTACTTC
TRBD2,13,TRBV7-2,NA,TRBJ2-7,CASSSGVASEQYF,TGTGCCAGCAGTAGCGGGGTGGCCTCCGAGCAGTACTTC
TRBD1,14,TRBV5-1,few,TRBJ2-5,CASTDRDSQETQYF,TGCGCCAGCACAGACCGGGACAGCCAAGAGACCCAGTACTTC
NA,14,TRBV27,few,TRBJ2-7,CASSPSGQSYEQYF,TGTGCCAGCAGTCCCTCTGGACAGTCCTACGAGCAGTACTTC
NA,11,TRBV6-5,NA,TRBJ1-2,CASWGPSGYTF,TGTGCCAGCTGGGGACCCTCAGGCTACACCTTC
NA,15,TRBV7-2,many,TRBJ1-3,CASSPLGLGENTIYF,TGTGCCAGCAGCCCTTTGGGGTTGGGTGAAAACACCATATATTTT
NA,13,TRBV29-1,NA,TRBJ2-5,CSVERDVQETQYF,TGCAGCGTCGAGAGGGACGTCCAAGAGACCCAGTACTTC
NA,14,TRBV7-9,NA,TRBJ1-5,CASSRGGPSQPQHF,TGTGCCAGCAGCAGGGGGGGCCCGAGTCAGCCCCAGCATTTT
TRBD1,14,TRBV6-1,many,TRBJ2-7,CASRPGTGSYEQYF,TGTGCCAGCAGACCCGGGACAGGGAGCTACGAGCAGTACTTC
TRBD2,12,TRBV5-5,NA,TRBJ2-3,CATTTWGGRPYF,TGTGCCACCACTACCTGGGGAGGGCGGCCGTATTTT
NA,14,TRBV7-9,few,TRBJ2-1,CASSWSGSASEQFF,TGTGCCAGCAGCTGGTCGGGGTCCGCTAGCGAGCAGTTCTTC
TRBD2,13,TRBV6-2/TRBV6-3,NA,TRBJ2-3,CASKGLAIDTQYF,TGTGCCAGCAAAGGACTAGCGATAGATACGCAGTATTTT
NA,14,TRBV4-2,few,TRBJ2-2,CASSQDGGAGELFF,TGTGCCAGCAGCCAAGACGGAGGGGCCGGGGAGCTGTTTTTT
TRBD2,13,TRBV10-3,NA,TRBJ2-1,CAIPGTSSNEQFF,TGTGCCATCCCAGGGACTAGCTCCAATGAGCAGTTCTTC
TRBD1,14,TRBV19,many,TRBJ1-3,CASSIQGDGNTIYF,TGTGCCAGTAGTATCCAGGGGGACGGAAACACCATATATTTT
NA,13,TRBV5-6,many,TRBJ1-2,CASSFGPNYGYTF,TGTGCCAGCAGTTTCGGACCTAACTATGGCTACACCTTC
NA,14,TRBV20-1,NA,TRBJ1-1,CSARSQLNRDTAFF,TGCAGTGCTAGATCCCAATTAAACCGGGACACTGCTTTCTTT
NA,14,TRBV27,many,TRBJ1-5,CASSLRPGNQPQHF,TGTGCCAGCAGTTTAAGGCCCGGCAATCAGCCCCAGCATTTT
NA,13,TRBV11-2,few,TRBJ1-1,CASSLSTNTEAFF,TGTGCCAGCAGCTTATCCACCAACACTGAAGCTTTCTTT
NA,13,TRBV12-3/TRBV12-4,NA,TRBJ1-2,CASRSTGNYGYTF,TGTGCCAGCAGGTCAACAGGGAACTATGGCTACACCTTC